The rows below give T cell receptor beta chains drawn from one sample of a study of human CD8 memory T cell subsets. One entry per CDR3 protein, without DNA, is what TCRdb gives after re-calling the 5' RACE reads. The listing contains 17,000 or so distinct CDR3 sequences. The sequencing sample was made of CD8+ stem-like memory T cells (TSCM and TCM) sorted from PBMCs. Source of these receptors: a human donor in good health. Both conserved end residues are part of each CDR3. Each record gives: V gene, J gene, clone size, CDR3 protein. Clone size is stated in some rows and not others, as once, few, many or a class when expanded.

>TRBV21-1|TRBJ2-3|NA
CASSKAGGTDTQYF
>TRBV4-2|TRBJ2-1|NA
CASSQGDTYNEQFF
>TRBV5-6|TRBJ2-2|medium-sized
CASSPGLAGTGELFF
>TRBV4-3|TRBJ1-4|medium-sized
CASSQDPRQNEKLFF
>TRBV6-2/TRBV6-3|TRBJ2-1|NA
CASSPPRGSGKWYEQFF
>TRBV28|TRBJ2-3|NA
CASSLGTGGITDTQYF
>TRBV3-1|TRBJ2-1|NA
CASSPRVLREEQFF
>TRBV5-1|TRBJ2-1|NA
CASSPGTSMDEQFF
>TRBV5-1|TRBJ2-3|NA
CASSMEADTQYF
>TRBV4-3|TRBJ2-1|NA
CASSQGGGTQNNEQFF
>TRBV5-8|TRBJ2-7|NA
CASSLAMTFDEQYF
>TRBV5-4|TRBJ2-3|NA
CASSLAGGADTQYF
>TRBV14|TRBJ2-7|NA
CASSRGQGASYEQYF
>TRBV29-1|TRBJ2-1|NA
CSVEEGFNTEQFF
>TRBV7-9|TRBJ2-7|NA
CASSSGTDYSYEQYF
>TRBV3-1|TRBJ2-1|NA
CASSQDGSSHNEQFF
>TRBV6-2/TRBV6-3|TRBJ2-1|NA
CASSPGFGTSGSYGNYNEQFF
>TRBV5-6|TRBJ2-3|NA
CASSPALFTDTQYF
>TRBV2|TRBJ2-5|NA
CASSGSPSGGHETQYF
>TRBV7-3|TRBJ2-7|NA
CASSSEGDEQYF
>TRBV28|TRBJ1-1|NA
CASSLSGITEAFF
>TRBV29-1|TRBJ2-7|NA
CSGAVNYEQYF
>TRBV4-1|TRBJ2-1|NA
CASSPRYGGAAYNEQFF